This T cell receptor (beta chain) was observed in a study of T cell repertoires in cytomegalovirus infection. Background on the study: Public TCR beta signature analysis indicated the presence of both CMV infection and matching HLA type.

There are 13 residues in the CDR3. CDR1 SGHKS and CDR2 YYEKEE come from the germline V gene (reference sequence). V lost 0 bases and J 7 bases, leaving 10 bases between the germline ends. One entry per CDR3 protein results from TCRdb running MiXCR on the reads. This sample yields roughly 600,000 distinct CDR3 sequences, of which 20% to 30% are seen a single time; around 8% belongs to the top ten. About this clonotype: Its antigen is as yet unknown.

Regarding the study as a whole: There were carriers of CMV plus the relevant HLA, and cumulative public TCR beta family frequency identified them. Ex vivo responses were dominated by HLA-C-restricted CMV-specific TCR beta clonotypes.

Sequencing was performed on CD8+ T cells from PBMCs. This TCR was sampled from a human donor in good health (CMV status not recorded). Some clones in this sample may be carry-over from other donors' samples. V and J are TRBV5-5 and TRBJ1-1, with D uncertain. The CDR3 DNA follows: TGTGCCAGCAGCTTGGGGGCAGTTGATGAAGCTTTCTTT. Amino acid sequence: CASSLGAVDEAFF.